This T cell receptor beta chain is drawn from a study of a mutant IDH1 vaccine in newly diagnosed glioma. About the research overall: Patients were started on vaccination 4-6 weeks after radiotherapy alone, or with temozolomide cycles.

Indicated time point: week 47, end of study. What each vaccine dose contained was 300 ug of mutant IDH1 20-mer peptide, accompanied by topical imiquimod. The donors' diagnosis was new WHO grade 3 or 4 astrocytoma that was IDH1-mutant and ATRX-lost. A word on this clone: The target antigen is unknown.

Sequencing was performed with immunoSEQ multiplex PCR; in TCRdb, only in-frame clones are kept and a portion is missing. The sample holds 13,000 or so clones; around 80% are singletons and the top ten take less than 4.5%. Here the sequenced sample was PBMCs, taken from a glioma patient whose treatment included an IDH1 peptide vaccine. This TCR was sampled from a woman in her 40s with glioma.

The CDR3 DNA is TGTGCCAGCAGCCCCTCAGACAGGGGGCAGTACTTC. Translation gives CASSPSDRGQYF. The rearrangement links TRBV6-6 to TRBJ2-7; TRBD1 agrees at 8 bases. Germline lookup yields CDR1 MNHNY and CDR2 SVGAGI (reference sequence). Trimming took 6 bases from V and 9 from J; bases not matched to a gene: 7. This CDR3 is built from 12 residues.